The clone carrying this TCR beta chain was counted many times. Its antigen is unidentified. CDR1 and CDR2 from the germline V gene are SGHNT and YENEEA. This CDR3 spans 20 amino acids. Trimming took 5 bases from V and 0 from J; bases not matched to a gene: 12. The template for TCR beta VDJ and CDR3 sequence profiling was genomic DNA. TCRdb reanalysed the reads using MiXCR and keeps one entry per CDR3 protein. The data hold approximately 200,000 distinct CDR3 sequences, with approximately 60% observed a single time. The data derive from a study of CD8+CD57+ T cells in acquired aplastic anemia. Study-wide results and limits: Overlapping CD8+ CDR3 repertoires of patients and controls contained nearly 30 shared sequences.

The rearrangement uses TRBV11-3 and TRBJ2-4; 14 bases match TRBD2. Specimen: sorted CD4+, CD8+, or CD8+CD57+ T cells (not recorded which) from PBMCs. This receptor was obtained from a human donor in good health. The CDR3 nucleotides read TGTGCCAGCAGCCACGGGACTAGCGGGAGCATGATTCTAGCCAAAAACATTCAGTACTTC. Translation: CASSHGTSGSMILAKNIQYF.